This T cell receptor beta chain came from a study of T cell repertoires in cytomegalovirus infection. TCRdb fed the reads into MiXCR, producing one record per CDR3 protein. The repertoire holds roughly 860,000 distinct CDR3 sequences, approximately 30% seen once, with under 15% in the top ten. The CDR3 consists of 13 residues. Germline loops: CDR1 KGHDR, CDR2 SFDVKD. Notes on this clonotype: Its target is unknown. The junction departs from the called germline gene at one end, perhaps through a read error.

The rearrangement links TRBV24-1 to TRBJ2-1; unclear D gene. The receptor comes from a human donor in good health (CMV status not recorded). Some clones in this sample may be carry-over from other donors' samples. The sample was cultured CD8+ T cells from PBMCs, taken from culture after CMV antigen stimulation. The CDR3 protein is CVTSDFNSNEQFF. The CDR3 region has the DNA TGTGTCACCAGTGATTTTAACAGCAATGAGCAGTTCTTC.